The 28 T cell receptor beta chains reported below all come from one sample, sequenced in a study of cytomegalovirus exposure and HLA in healthy donors. A multiplex PCR was run with 60 Vbeta primers and 13 Jbeta primers. Clones were read by immunoSEQ multiplex PCR, and TCRdb kept only the in-frame ones, dropping some. The data hold approximately 160,000 clones, with around two thirds observed a single time. The sample comprised PBMCs. These receptor sequences come from a man aged 50 or older in good health and CMV-seronegative.

This clone was picked up a small number of times. This chain links TRBV7-6 with TRBJ1-1; D is uncertain. This CDR3 has 13 amino acids. V was clipped by 4 bases and J by 3 bases, with 9 bases between them. In germline, CDR1 is SGHVS, CDR2 FNYEAQ. The CDR3 here is CASSSQRDTEAFF. CDR3 bases: TGTGCCAGCAGCTCACAACGGGACACTGAAGCTTTCTTT.

The chain links TRBV5-6 to TRBJ2-2, with 8 bases aligning to TRBD1. CDR3 size: 15 residues. Germline V gene lookup returns CDR1 SGHDT and CDR2 YYEEEE. Losses at the gene ends were 3 bases for V and 1 base for J; bases not matched to a gene: 2. CDR3 protein: CASSSQGVNTGELFF. For the CDR3, the DNA is TGTGCCAGCAGCTCACAGGGGGTGAACACCGGGGAGCTGTTTTTT.

This clone has a single count. The chain carries TRBV7-2 and TRBJ1-1, with a tentative D call TRBD1 (6 bases). V was cut by 5 bases and J by 6 bases, with 13 bases left in between. The CDR3 length is 13 residues. In germline, CDR1 is SGHTA, CDR2 FQGNSA. DNA of the CDR3: TGTGCCAGCAGCCCCACAGGGACCCCTGAAGCTTTCTTT. It encodes CASSPTGTPEAFF. Filled out from reference TRBV7-2 and TRBJ1-1, the complete variable domain reads GAGVSQSPSNKVTEKGKDVELRCDPISGHTALYWYRQSLGQGLEFLIYFQGNSAPDKSGLPSDRFSAERTGGSVSTLTIQRTQQEDSAVYLCASSPTGTPEAFFGQGTRLTVV.

The J gene is TRBJ2-3, the V gene TRBV12-5, with unresolved D. Per the germline V gene, CDR1 is LGHNT and CDR2 is FRNRAP. The CDR3 is 15 amino acids. V gave up 3 bases and J gave up 1 base, with 11 bases separating them. Here the CDR3 reads CASGFGGEGTDTQYF. The CDR3 DNA reads TGTGCTAGTGGTTTCGGCGGCGAGGGCACAGATACGCAGTATTTT.

In nucleotides, the CDR3 is TGTGCCAGCAGCGCCACAGGCGCGGGGTGGACTGAAGCTTTCTTT. Protein sequence: CASSATGAGWTEAFF. V usage is TRBV9 and J usage is TRBJ1-1; TRBD1 might be the D (5 bases). Germline assignment: CDR1 SGDLS and CDR2 YYNGEE. This CDR3 spans 15 amino acids. Deletions cut 3 bases from V and 5 bases from J, with 17 bases between.

The rearrangement links TRBV15 to TRBJ2-1; TRBD2 agrees at 15 bases. Trimming removed 3 bases from V and 3 bases from J; junction bases left unmatched: 0. Germline assignment: CDR1 LNHNV and CDR2 YYDKDF (reference sequence). This CDR3 is 16 amino acids long. In nucleotides, the CDR3 is TGTGCCACCAGCAGGGGACTAGCGGGGGGCTACAATGAGCAGTTCTTC. Translating gives CATSRGLAGGYNEQFF.

In this sample, this clone turned up once. V gene TRBV5-6 combines with J gene TRBJ2-5, with 14 bases matching TRBD2. J gave up 5 bases and V 1 base, and 13 bases lay outside the gene matches. The CDR3 spans 19 residues. Germline V lookup: CDR1 SGHDT, CDR2 YYEEEE. The chain's CDR3 is CASSLSLTSGGAGRETQYF. The CDR3 coding sequence is TGTGCCAGCAGCTTGAGTCTGACTAGCGGGGGGGCCGGGAGGGAGACCCAGTACTTC.

The chain employs TRBV5-1 and TRBJ2-3; 9 bases match TRBD2. Looked up from germline, CDR1 is SGHRS and CDR2 is YFSETQ. With 5 bases clipped from V and 4 bases from J, the junction kept 11 bases outside the gene matches. The CDR3 spans 16 residues. Here the CDR3 DNA reads TGCGCCAGCAGGATGTATAGCGGGGGTACGTCAGATACGCAGTATTTT. Translated, it gives CASRMYSGGTSDTQYF.

This clone has more than one count but fewer than ten. The V gene is TRBV6-1, the J gene TRBJ1-3, with D perhaps matching TRBD1 (5 bases). V lost 0 bases, J lost 3 bases, and 15 bases lay in between. Germline V gives CDR1 MNHNS, CDR2 SASEGT. This CDR3 has 17 residues. The CDR3: CASSEAFGTEGGNTIYF. The CDR3 region has the DNA TGTGCCAGCAGTGAAGCTTTCGGGACGGAGGGTGGAAACACCATATATTTT.

This chain connects TRBV28 to TRBJ1-2, with 8 bases lining up with TRBD1. Germline CDR1 and CDR2: MDHEN and SYDVKM. The V segment lost 6 bases and the J segment 8 bases; nucleotides outside the gene matches: 8. The CDR3 is made up of 13 amino acids. Here the CDR3 reads CASRPGQGGGYTF. CDR3 nucleotide sequence: TGTGCCAGCAGACCCGGACAGGGCGGGGGCTACACCTTC.

There are a few counts of this clone. J is TRBJ2-6 and V is TRBV5-1; possible D gene TRBD1, 6 bases. From germline, CDR1 is SGHRS and CDR2 YFSETQ. V gave up 4 bases and J gave up 4 bases, with 12 bases separating them. The CDR3 spans 15 residues. The CDR3 here is CASSQSGVGANVLTF. DNA for the CDR3: TGCGCCAGCAGCCAATCAGGGGTCGGGGCCAACGTCCTGACTTTC.

V is TRBV29-1 and J is TRBJ2-3; 12 nucleotides line up with TRBD2. CDR3 length equals 16 residues. The V segment lost 6 bases and the J segment 6 bases; nucleotides outside the gene matches: 13. Germline V gives CDR1 SQVTM, CDR2 ANQGSEA. The chain's CDR3 is CSVAPLAGGAVDTQYF. The CDR3 coding sequence is TGCAGCGTGGCCCCACTAGCGGGGGGCGCCGTTGATACGCAGTATTTT.

The chain joins TRBV29-1 to TRBJ2-7; possible D gene TRBD2, 5 bases. The V end was cut by 1 base, the J end by 2 bases, with 12 bases between. Germline CDR1 and CDR2: SQVTM and ANQGSEA. CDR3 length: 14 residues. The CDR3 here is CSVEAGVLTYEQYF. CDR3 sequence (DNA): TGCAGCGTTGAAGCCGGGGTCCTTACCTACGAGCAGTACTTC.

The chain employs TRBV19 and TRBJ1-5; D is unresolved. The V end was cut by 7 bases, the J end by 0 bases, with 7 bases between. Germline V gene sequence: CDR1 LNHDA, CDR2 SQIVND (reference sequence). CDR3 length: 13 residues. CDR3: CASMAYSNQPQHF. The CDR3 DNA follows: TGTGCCAGTATGGCTTATAGCAATCAGCCCCAGCATTTT.

This chain joins TRBV6-5 and TRBJ1-2; D might be TRBD1 (6 bases). The germline gives CDR1 MNHEY, CDR2 SVGAGI. This CDR3 contains 13 residues. Trimming cost V 7 bases and J 5 bases, with 14 bases left between them. The DNA of the CDR3 is TGTGCCAGCACCTCCGACAGGTCATATGGCTACACCTTC. This encodes CASTSDRSYGYTF.

V usage is TRBV7-2 and J usage is TRBJ2-7; D might be TRBD1 (6 bases). The CDR3 length is 13 residues. Trimming pared 1 base from V and 3 bases from J, leaving 7 bases between. Germline loops: CDR1 SGHTA, CDR2 FQGNSA. In nucleotides, the CDR3 is TGTGCCAGCAGCTTAGGACAGGACTACGAGCAGTACTTC. Translating it yields CASSLGQDYEQYF. The full variable domain, with the rest looked up from reference TRBV7-2 and TRBJ2-7, is GAGVSQSPSNKVTEKGKDVELRCDPISGHTALYWYRQSLGQGLEFLIYFQGNSAPDKSGLPSDRFSAERTGGSVSTLTIQRTQQEDSAVYLCASSLGQDYEQYFGPGTRLTVT.

The chain has TRBV6-5 and TRBJ2-7; 9 bases align to TRBD1. J lost 0 bases, V lost 6 bases, and 6 bases had no gene match. The germline CDR1 and CDR2 sequences are MNHEY and SVGAGI. The CDR3 totals 15 residues. This CDR3 is CASSLRGQGSYEQYF. The DNA for the CDR3 is TGTGCCAGCAGCCTCCGGGGACAGGGCTCCTACGAGCAGTACTTC.

As to this clone: A junction boundary mismatches the germline segment, possibly from a read error. The V gene is TRBV6-4, the J gene TRBJ1-3; 7 bases align to TRBD1. Germline CDR1 reads MRHNA; CDR2 reads SNTAGT. The CDR3 contains 14 residues. The CDR3 DNA sequence: TGTGCCAGCGGTGACAGGGCGGGAGGAAACACCATATATTTT. This gives the protein CASGDRAGGNTIYF.

The chain recombines TRBV19 with TRBJ1-5; tentative D call: TRBD1 (6 bases). CDR1 LNHDA and CDR2 SQIVND come from the germline V gene (reference sequence). The V gene lost 2 bases and the J gene lost 7 bases, with 12 bases spanning the gap. There are 14 residues in the CDR3. CDR3 bases: TGTGCCAGTAGTATAAGGGGGTCTTACCAGCCCCAGCATTTT. Its translation: CASSIRGSYQPQHF.

This chain uses TRBV19 with TRBJ2-7, with 8 bases fitting TRBD1. Germline V CDR1 and CDR2: LNHDA, SQIVND (reference sequence). The CDR3 is made up of 14 amino acids. The junction had 5 bases not matched to a gene; V was cut back by 5 bases and J by 2 bases. CDR3 amino acids: CASSPGQVTYEQYF. In nucleotides, the CDR3 is TGTGCCAGTAGTCCGGGACAGGTTACCTACGAGCAGTACTTC.

The gene calls are TRBV2 and TRBJ2-1; TRBD1 matches 10 bases. Per the germline V gene, CDR1 is SNHLY and CDR2 is FYNNEI. This CDR3 has 14 amino acids. Unmatched junction bases numbered 8, after V lost 10 bases and J lost 5 bases. For the CDR3, the DNA is TGTGCCACCCTTTCCGGGACAGGGGACAATGAGCAGTTCTTC. Translation: CATLSGTGDNEQFF.

The rearrangement links TRBV29-1 to TRBJ2-5; the match to TRBD2 covers 7 bases. The CDR3 is 12 amino acids. J gave up 2 bases and V 6 bases, and 3 bases lay outside the gene matches. The germline CDR1 and CDR2 sequences are SQVTM and ANQGSEA. CDR3 DNA: TGCAGCGTAGCGGGGCAGCAAGAGACCCAGTACTTC. Its protein product is CSVAGQQETQYF.

Turning to this clone: Relative to the germline gene, one junction end is altered; a read error may explain this. This rearrangement joins TRBV7-3 to TRBJ2-1; 7 bases are a match to TRBD1. This CDR3 comprises 13 residues. Germline V gene data show CDR1 as SGHTA and CDR2 as FQGTGA. The CDR3, as DNA: TGTGCCAGCAGCATAACAGGGGACAATGAGCAGTTCTTC. Translating it yields CASSITGDNEQFF.

There are a few counts of this clone. The rearrangement joins TRBV27 to TRBJ1-2, with 9 bases aligning to TRBD1. The CDR3 length is 14 residues. The V gene's germline CDR1 is MNHEY and CDR2 SMNVEV (reference sequence). V shed 0 bases and J 8 bases; nucleotides not matched to a gene: 4. The DNA of the CDR3 is TGTGCCAGCAGTTTATCCACAGGGGGCGCCGGCTACACCTTC. Protein: CASSLSTGGAGYTF.

The rearrangement links TRBV5-1 to TRBJ2-7, with 8 bases aligning to TRBD2. V shed 4 bases, J shed 2 bases, and the junction held 8 bases outside the gene matches. The CDR3 extends over 15 amino acids. Germline V CDR1 and CDR2: SGHRS, YFSETQ. The CDR3 protein is CASSPRGGDAYEQYF. DNA of the CDR3: TGCGCCAGCAGCCCCCGGGGGGGCGACGCCTACGAGCAGTACTTC.

The chain is built from TRBV2 and TRBJ2-7, with a weak D call TRBD2 (6 bases). Trimming shortened V by 8 bases and J by 6 bases, and 20 bases separated the two germline ends. In germline, CDR1 is SNHLY, CDR2 FYNNEI. The CDR3 sequence is 14 residues long. CDR3 sequence: CASSRELAILEQYF. The CDR3 region has the DNA TGTGCCAGCTCTCGGGAACTAGCAATCCTCGAGCAGTACTTC.

The rearrangement joins TRBV30 to TRBJ2-2; TRBD1 might be the D (5 bases). The CDR3 totals 13 residues. Looked up from germline, CDR1 is GTSNPN and CDR2 is SVGIG (reference sequence). Trimming removed 0 bases at V and 6 bases at J, with 8 bases between. The CDR3 reads CAWSVQTAGELFF. CDR3 coding DNA: TGTGCCTGGAGTGTACAGACAGCCGGGGAGCTGTTTTTT.

This clone was seen more than once but under ten times. The chain combines TRBV7-2 with TRBJ1-5; TRBD1 agrees at 7 bases. With V trimmed by 1 base and J by 2 bases, 2 bases remained unmatched. Germline V CDR1 and CDR2: SGHTA, FQGNSA. The CDR3 is made up of 15 amino acids. CDR3 coding DNA: TGTGCCAGCAGCTTAGTAGGGGGCGGCAATCAGCCCCAGCATTTT. The encoded protein is CASSLVGGGNQPQHF.